The clone carrying this T cell receptor (beta chain) came up a few times. Trimming removed 6 bases at V and 7 bases at J, with 15 bases between. The CDR3 has 14 amino acids. Germline assignment: CDR1 WNHNN and CDR2 SYGVQD (reference sequence). The sample belongs to a study of T-cell reconstitution after alpha-beta-depleted transplantation in children. Unique molecular identifiers were incorporated when the TCRbeta library was constructed. TCRdb recomputed calls from the PCR reads with MiXCR, one row per CDR3 protein. The top ten clones hold 4.5% to 7% of a sample with 440,000 or so distinct CDR3 sequences, 11% of them seen once.

This receptor was identified in a human donor who donated a stem cell graft to a child with acute myeloid leukemia. The chain combines TRBV10-1 with TRBJ2-2, with TRBD1 as a possible D gene (7 bases). Sample: PBMCs from the stem cell graft donor, taken from the stem cell graft. CDR3 sequence: CASRATGEDGELFF. CDR3 nucleotides: TGCGCCAGCAGGGCCACAGGGGAGGACGGGGAGCTGTTTTTT.